These T cell receptor beta chains were read from a single sample in a study of cytomegalovirus exposure and HLA in healthy donors. Only in-frame clones appear in the TCRdb table, and some are missing; sequencing was by immunoSEQ multiplex PCR. The sample contains over 100,000 clones, about nine tenths of which appear only once. The sequencing input was PBMCs. These receptors originate from a young woman in good health and CMV-seronegative. Both conserved end residues are part of each CDR3. A D gene is named only where the DNA matches it firmly. Clone size is shown for a subset of rows, as once, few, many or a class of expanded clone.

V: TRBV7-3
J: TRBJ2-5
D: .
length: 15
size: .
DNA: TGTGCCAGCAGACGACGAGACAGTTCCGGGGAGACCCAGTACTTC
CDR3: CASRRRDSSGETQYF

V: TRBV28
J: TRBJ2-6
D: .
length: 16
size: .
DNA: TGTGCCAGCAAGCCAGGGGACCACTCTGGGGCCAACGTCCTGACTTTC
CDR3: CASKPGDHSGANVLTF

V: TRBV29-1
J: TRBJ2-3
D: .
length: 14
size: .
DNA: TGCAGCGTTGACCGCACAGCCAACACAGATACGCAGTATTTT
CDR3: CSVDRTANTDTQYF

V: TRBV5-1
J: TRBJ2-7
D: TRBD1
length: 14
size: .
DNA: TGCGCCAGCAGCTACCGGGACAGACACTACGAGCAGTACTTC
CDR3: CASSYRDRHYEQYF

V: TRBV19
J: TRBJ2-3
D: TRBD2
length: 14
size: .
DNA: TGTGCCAGTAGTATGATAGCGGGGGGAGATACGCAGTATTTT
CDR3: CASSMIAGGDTQYF

V: TRBV29-1
J: TRBJ1-1
D: .
length: 11
size: .
DNA: TGCAGCGTTGACGAGTACACTGAAGCTTTCTTT
CDR3: CSVDEYTEAFF

V: TRBV30
J: TRBJ2-3
D: .
length: 10
size: .
DNA: TGTGCCTGGTACGGGGATACGCAGTATTTT
CDR3: CAWYGDTQYF

V: TRBV28
J: TRBJ2-7
D: .
length: 11
size: .
DNA: TGTGCCAGCAGTTATGTGCGGGAGCAGTACTTC
CDR3: CASSYVREQYF

V: TRBV21-1
J: TRBJ1-6
D: .
length: 19
size: .
DNA: TGTGCCAGCAGCGACTGGGGGGGTAAGGTAAGCTCCTATAATTCACCCCTCCACTTT
CDR3: CASSDWGGKVSSYNSPLHF

V: TRBV27
J: TRBJ2-5
D: TRBD1
length: 15
size: once
DNA: TGTGCCAGCAGGCGACAGGGGGACTTCCAAGAGACCCAGTACTTC
CDR3: CASRRQGDFQETQYF

V: TRBV4-1
J: TRBJ2-7
D: .
length: 15
size: .
DNA: TGCGCCAGCAGCCAAGCATCCAACAGGGGAGGCGAGCAGTACTTC
CDR3: CASSQASNRGGEQYF

V: TRBV19
J: TRBJ2-6
D: .
length: 15
size: .
DNA: TGTGCCAGTTGGAGGGGAGGCTCTGGGGCCAACGTCCTGACTTTC
CDR3: CASWRGGSGANVLTF

V: TRBV6-5
J: TRBJ2-7
D: TRBD2
length: 14
size: .
DNA: TGTGCCAGCAGTTACTCGGGACTAGCGGCCGAGCAGTACTTC
CDR3: CASSYSGLAAEQYF

V: TRBV7-6
J: TRBJ1-2
D: .
length: 15
size: .
DNA: TGTGCCAGCAGCCACGTATTTGGGGGGACCTATGGCTACACCTTC
CDR3: CASSHVFGGTYGYTF

V: TRBV29-1
J: TRBJ2-7
D: .
length: 12
size: .
DNA: TGCAGCGTTGAAGTCCGGGCCTACGAGCAGTACTTC
CDR3: CSVEVRAYEQYF

V: TRBV28
J: TRBJ2-5
D: .
length: 18
size: .
DNA: TGTGCCAGCAGTTCCCGGACTGGGTTAAAAGCCCTACGAGAGACCCAGTACTTC
CDR3: CASSSRTGLKALRETQYF

V: TRBV30
J: TRBJ1-2
D: .
length: 13
size: few
DNA: TGTGCCTCGAGCGGAGAGGGAAGAGTTGGCTACACCTTC
CDR3: CASSGEGRVGYTF

V: TRBV5-4
J: TRBJ2-1
D: TRBD2
length: 15
size: .
DNA: TGTGCCAGCAGCTGGGGGACTAGGGGACTGGATGAGCAGTTCTTC
CDR3: CASSWGTRGLDEQFF

V: TRBV7-8
J: TRBJ1-5
D: TRBD1
length: 15
size: .
DNA: TGTGCCAGCAGCCAAATGGGACAGGTCTATCAGCCCCAGCATTTT
CDR3: CASSQMGQVYQPQHF

V: TRBV18
J: TRBJ1-2
D: .
length: 13
size: .
DNA: TGTGCCAGCTCCCCTGACAGGTCGGAGGGCTACACCTTC
CDR3: CASSPDRSEGYTF